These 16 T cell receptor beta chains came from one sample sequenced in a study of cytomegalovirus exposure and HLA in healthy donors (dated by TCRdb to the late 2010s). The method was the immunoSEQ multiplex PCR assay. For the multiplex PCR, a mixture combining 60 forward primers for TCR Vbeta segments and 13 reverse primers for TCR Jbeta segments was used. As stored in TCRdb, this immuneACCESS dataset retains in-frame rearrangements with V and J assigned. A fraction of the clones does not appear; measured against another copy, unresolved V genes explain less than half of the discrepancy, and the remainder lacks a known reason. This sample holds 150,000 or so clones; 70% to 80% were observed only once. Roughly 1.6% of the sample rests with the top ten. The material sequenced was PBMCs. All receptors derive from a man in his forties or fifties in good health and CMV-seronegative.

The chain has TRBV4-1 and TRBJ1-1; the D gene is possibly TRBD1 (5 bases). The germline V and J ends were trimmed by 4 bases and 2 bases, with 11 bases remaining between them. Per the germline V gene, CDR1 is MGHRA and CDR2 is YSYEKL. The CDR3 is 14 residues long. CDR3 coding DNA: TGCGCCAGCAGCCCGGACGGGGGTAACACTGAAGCTTTCTTT. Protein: CASSPDGGNTEAFF.

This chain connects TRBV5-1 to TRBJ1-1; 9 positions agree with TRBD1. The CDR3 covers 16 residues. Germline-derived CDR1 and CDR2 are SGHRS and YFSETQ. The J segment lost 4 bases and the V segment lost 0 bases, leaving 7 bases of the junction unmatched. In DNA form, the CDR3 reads TGCGCCAGCAGCTTGGCGGGACAGGGAATAGGCACTGAAGCTTTCTTT. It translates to CASSLAGQGIGTEAFF.

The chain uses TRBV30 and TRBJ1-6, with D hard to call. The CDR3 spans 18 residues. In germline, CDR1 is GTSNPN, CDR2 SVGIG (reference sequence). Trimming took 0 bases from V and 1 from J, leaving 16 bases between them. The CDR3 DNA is TGTGCCTGGAGTGTAGGGTGGTTTCGGGGTTCCTATAATTCACCCCTCCACTTT. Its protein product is CAWSVGWFRGSYNSPLHF.

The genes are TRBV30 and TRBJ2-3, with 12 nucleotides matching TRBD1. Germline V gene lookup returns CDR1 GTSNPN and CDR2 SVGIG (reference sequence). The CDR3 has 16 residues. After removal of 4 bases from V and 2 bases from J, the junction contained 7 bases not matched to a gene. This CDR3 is CAWTSGTGGSTDTQYF. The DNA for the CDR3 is TGTGCCTGGACGTCAGGGACAGGGGGCTCCACAGATACGCAGTATTTT.

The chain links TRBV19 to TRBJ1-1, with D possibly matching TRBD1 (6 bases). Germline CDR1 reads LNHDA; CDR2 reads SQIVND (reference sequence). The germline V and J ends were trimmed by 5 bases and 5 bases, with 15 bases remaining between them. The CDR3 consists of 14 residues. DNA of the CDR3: TGTGCCAGTAGTCGCCGGAACAGGGATACTGAAGCTTTCTTT. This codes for CASSRRNRDTEAFF.

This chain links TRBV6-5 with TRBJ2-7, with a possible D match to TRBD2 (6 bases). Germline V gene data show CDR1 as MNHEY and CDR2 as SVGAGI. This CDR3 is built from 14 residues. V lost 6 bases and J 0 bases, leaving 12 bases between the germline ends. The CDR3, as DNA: TGTGCCAGCAGAACCGGGACTGGCTCCTACGAGCAGTACTTC. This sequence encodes CASRTGTGSYEQYF.

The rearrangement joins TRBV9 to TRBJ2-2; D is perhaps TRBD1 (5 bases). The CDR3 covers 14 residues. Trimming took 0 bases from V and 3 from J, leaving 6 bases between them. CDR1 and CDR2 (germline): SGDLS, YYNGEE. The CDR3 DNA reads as TGTGCCAGCAGCGTAGGGGGCCACACCGGGGAGCTGTTTTTT. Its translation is CASSVGGHTGELFF.

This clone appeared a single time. The CDR3 sequence: CSVEGGQENEKLFF. The CDR3 region has the DNA TGCAGCGTTGAAGGGGGACAGGAGAATGAAAAACTGTTTTTT. This chain connects TRBV29-1 to TRBJ1-4, with 8 bases lining up with TRBD1. The CDR3 is 14 amino acids. Per the germline V gene, CDR1 is SQVTM and CDR2 is ANQGSEA. J gave up 5 bases and V 1 base, and 3 bases lay outside the gene matches. The variable domain in full, with the rest retrieved from reference TRBV29-1 and TRBJ1-4, is SAVISQKPSRDICQRGTSLTIQCQVDSQVTMMFWYRQQPGQSLTLIATANQGSEATYESGFVIDKFPISRPNLTFSTLTVSNMSPEDSSIYLCSVEGGQENEKLFFGSGTQLSVL.

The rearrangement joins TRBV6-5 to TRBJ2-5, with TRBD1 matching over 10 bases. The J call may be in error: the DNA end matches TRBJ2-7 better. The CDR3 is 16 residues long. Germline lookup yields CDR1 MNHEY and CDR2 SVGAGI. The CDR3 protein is CASSYGTGARNYEQYF. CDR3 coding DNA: TGTGCCAGCAGTTATGGGACAGGGGCCAGAAACTACGAGCAGTACTTC.

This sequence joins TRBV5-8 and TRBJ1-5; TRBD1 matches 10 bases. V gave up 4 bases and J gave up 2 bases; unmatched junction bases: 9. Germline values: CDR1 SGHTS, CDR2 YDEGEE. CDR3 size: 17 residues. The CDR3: CASSRGTGVIGNQPQHF. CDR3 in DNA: TGTGCCAGCAGCAGAGGGACAGGGGTAATCGGCAATCAGCCCCAGCATTTT.

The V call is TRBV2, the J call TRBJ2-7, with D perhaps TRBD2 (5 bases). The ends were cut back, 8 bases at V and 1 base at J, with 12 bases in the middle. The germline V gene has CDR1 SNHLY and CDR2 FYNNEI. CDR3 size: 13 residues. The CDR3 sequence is CASRRTVSYEQYV. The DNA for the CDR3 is TGTGCCAGCCGGAGGACGGTATCCTACGAGCAGTACGTC.

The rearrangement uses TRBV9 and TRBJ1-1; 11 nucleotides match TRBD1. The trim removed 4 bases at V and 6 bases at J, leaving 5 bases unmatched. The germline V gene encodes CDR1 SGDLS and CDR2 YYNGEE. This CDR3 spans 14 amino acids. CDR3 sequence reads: CASSFGQGAAEAFF. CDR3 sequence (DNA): TGTGCCAGCAGCTTCGGACAGGGGGCGGCTGAAGCTTTCTTT.

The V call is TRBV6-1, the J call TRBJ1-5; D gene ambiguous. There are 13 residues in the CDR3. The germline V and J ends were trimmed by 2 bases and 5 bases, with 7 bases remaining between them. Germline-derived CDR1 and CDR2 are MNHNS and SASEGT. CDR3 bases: TGTGCCAGCAGTGAACGTGAGGATCAGCCCCAGCATTTT. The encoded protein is CASSEREDQPQHF.

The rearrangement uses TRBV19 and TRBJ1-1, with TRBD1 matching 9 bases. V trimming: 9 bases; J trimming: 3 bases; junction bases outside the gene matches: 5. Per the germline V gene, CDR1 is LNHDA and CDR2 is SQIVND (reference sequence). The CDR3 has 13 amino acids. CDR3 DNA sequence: TGTGCCAGCCGGGACAGGGATTACACTGAAGCTTTCTTT. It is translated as CASRDRDYTEAFF.

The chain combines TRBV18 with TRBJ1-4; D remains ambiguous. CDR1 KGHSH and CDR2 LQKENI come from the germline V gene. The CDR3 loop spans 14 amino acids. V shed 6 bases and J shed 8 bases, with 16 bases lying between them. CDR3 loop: CASSLEAVSEKLFF. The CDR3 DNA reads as TGTGCCAGCTCGCTAGAAGCGGTCTCGGAAAAACTGTTTTTT.

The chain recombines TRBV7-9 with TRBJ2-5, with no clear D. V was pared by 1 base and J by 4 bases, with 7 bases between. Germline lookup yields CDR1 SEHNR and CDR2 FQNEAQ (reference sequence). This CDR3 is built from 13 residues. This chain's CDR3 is CASSLVPRETQYF. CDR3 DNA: TGTGCCAGCAGCTTAGTGCCGCGAGAGACCCAGTACTTC.